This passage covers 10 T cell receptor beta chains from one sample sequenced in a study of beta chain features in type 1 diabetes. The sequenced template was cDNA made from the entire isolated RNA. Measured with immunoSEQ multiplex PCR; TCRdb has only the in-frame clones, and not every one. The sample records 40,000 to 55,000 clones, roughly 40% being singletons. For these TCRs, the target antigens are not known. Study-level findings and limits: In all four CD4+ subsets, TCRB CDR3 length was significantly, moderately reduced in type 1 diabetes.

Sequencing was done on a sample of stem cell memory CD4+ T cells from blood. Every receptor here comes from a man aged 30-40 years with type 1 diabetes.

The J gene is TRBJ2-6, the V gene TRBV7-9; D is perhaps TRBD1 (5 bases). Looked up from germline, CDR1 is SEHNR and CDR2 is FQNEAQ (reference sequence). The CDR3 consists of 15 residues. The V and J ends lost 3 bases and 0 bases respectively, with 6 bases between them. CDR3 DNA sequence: TGTGCCAGCAGCTTTCAGGGCTCTGGGGCCAACGTCCTGACTTTC. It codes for CASSFQGSGANVLTF.

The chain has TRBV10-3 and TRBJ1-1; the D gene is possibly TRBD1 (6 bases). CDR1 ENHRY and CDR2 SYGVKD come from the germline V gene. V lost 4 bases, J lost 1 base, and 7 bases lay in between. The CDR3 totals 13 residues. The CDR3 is CAISGQENTEAFF. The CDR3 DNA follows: TGTGCCATCAGTGGACAGGAGAACACTGAAGCTTTCTTT.

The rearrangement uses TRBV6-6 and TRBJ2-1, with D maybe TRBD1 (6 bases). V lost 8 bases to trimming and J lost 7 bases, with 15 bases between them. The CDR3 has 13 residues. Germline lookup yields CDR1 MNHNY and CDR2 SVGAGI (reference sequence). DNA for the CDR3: TGTGCCAGCCGCACCACAGGGCAGAATGAGCAGTTCTTC. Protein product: CASRTTGQNEQFF.

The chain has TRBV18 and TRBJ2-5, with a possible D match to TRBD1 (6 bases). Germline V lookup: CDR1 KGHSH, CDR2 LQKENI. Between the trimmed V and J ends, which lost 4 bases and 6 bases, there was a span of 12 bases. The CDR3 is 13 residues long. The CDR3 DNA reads TGTGCCAGCTCACTCCTACAGGGACAGACCCAGTACTTC. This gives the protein CASSLLQGQTQYF.

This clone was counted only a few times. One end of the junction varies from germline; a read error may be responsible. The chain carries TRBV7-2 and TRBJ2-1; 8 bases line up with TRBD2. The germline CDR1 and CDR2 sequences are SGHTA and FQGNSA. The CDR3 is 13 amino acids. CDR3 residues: CASSHEGLAEKFF. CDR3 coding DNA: TGTGCCAGCAGCCACGAAGGACTAGCTGAGAAGTTCTTC.

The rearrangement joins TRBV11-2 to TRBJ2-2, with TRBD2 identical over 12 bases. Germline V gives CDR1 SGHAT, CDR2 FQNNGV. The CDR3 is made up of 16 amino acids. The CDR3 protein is CAAPTGTSGSAGELFF. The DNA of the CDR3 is TGTGCGGCTCCCACCGGGACTAGCGGGTCGGCCGGGGAGCTGTTTTTT.

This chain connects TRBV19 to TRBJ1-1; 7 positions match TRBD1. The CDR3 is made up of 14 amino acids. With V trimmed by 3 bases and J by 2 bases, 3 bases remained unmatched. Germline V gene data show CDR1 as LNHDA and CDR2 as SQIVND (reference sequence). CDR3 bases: TGTGCCAGTAGTATTCAGGGGGTAAACACTGAAGCTTTCTTT. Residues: CASSIQGVNTEAFF.

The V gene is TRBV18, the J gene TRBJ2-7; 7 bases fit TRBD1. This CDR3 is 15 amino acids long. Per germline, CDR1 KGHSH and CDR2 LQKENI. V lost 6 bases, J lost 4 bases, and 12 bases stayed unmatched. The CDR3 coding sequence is TGTGCCAGCTCGCGACCGGGACAGTCGATGTACGAGCAGTACTTC. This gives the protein CASSRPGQSMYEQYF. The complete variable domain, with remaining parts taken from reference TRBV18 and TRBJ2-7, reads NAGVMQNPRHLVRRRGQEARLRCSPMKGHSHVYWYRQLPEEGLKFMVYLQKENIIDESGMPKERFSAEFPKEGPSILRIQQVVRGDSAAYFCASSRPGQSMYEQYFGPGTRLTVT.

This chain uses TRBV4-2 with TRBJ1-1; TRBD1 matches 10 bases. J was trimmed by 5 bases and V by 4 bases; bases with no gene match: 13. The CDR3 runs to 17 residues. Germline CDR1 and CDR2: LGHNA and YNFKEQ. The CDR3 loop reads CASSPPRQGAVGTEAFF. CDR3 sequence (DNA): TGTGCCAGCAGCCCACCCAGACAGGGGGCCGTGGGGACTGAAGCTTTCTTT.

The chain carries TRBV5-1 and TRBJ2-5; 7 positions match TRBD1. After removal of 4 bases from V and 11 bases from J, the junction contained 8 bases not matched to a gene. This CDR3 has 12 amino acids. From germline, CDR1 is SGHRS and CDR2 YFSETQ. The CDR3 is CASSTQGYEQYF. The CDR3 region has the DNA TGCGCCAGCAGCACACAGGGGTATGAGCAGTACTTC.